Each of the 29 T cell receptor beta chains below was sequenced from the same sample in a study of CD8 T cells in ankylosing spondylitis. TCRdb passed the 5' RACE reads through MiXCR, listing each CDR3 protein once. The sample yields more than 300,000 distinct CDR3 sequences, around 7.6% seen once. General study results and limits: Blood from ankylosing spondylitis patients appeared to carry a characteristic eight-variant TCR beta motif.

Their recognized antigens are unknown. Material for sequencing was blood, either unsorted or a sorted T cell fraction (not recorded which). The receptors were sampled from a male donor with ankylosing spondylitis.

This clonotype occurred a few times. This rearrangement joins TRBV15 to TRBJ1-1, with D possibly TRBD1 on 6 matching bases. Germline CDR1 LNHNV, CDR2 YYDKDF (reference sequence). The ends were cut back, 1 base at V and 1 base at J, with 13 bases in the middle. This CDR3 is 16 amino acids long. DNA for the CDR3: TGTGCCACCAGCAGAGTTGAGGGGGACCCGAACACTGAAGCTTTCTTT. As protein: CATSRVEGDPNTEAFF. Supplemented by reference TRBV15 and TRBJ1-1, the full variable domain reads DAMVIQNPRYQVTQFGKPVTLSCSQTLNHNVMYWYQQKSSQAPKLLFHYYDKDFNNEADTPDNFQSRRPNTSFCFLDIRSPGLGDTAMYLCATSRVEGDPNTEAFFGQGTRLTVV.

The chain has TRBV29-1 and TRBJ2-1; possibly TRBD2 for D (6 bases). Germline lookup yields CDR1 SQVTM and CDR2 ANQGSEA. V was trimmed by 6 bases and J by 7 bases, leaving 16 bases between them. This CDR3 has 13 amino acids. CDR3 amino acids: CSVTTSQGNEQFF. Written as DNA, the CDR3 is TGCAGCGTCACGACTAGTCAAGGGAATGAGCAGTTCTTC.

This sequence joins TRBV5-1 and TRBJ2-2, with a weak D call TRBD1 (7 bases). V lost 0 bases and J lost 1, with 16 bases in between. The CDR3 is 18 residues long. Germline CDR1 is SGHRS and CDR2 is YFSETQ. The DNA of the CDR3 is TGCGCCAGCAGCTTGGACAGGGGACTCACTCTGAACACCGGGGAGCTGTTTTTT. Its protein product is CASSLDRGLTLNTGELFF.

This clonotype turned up a few times. J is TRBJ2-4 and V is TRBV4-2, with D hard to call. The CDR3 has 16 residues. V was shortened by 2 bases and J by 1 base, with 12 bases between the two germline ends. Germline V CDR1 and CDR2: LGHNA, YNFKEQ. This CDR3 is CASSQQFEVAKNIQYF. The CDR3 region has the DNA TGTGCCAGCAGCCAACAGTTCGAGGTGGCCAAAAACATTCAGTACTTC.

The chain employs TRBV7-9 and TRBJ2-3, with 12 bases that match TRBD2. Germline V gene sequence: CDR1 SEHNR, CDR2 FQNEAQ (reference sequence). This CDR3 contains 16 residues. The V and J ends lost 5 bases and 4 bases, in that order; junction bases with no gene match: 7. CDR3 protein: CASSRGLAGIADTQYF. The CDR3 DNA reads TGTGCCAGCAGCCGCGGACTAGCGGGAATCGCAGATACGCAGTATTTT.

The chain is built from TRBV12-3 or TRBV12-4 and TRBJ2-1; D is unclear. The CDR3 contains 15 residues. Between the trimmed V and J ends, which lost 4 bases and 5 bases, there was a span of 15 bases. The CDR3 DNA reads as TGTGCCAGCAGTTACTGGTCTCGGAGCGACAATGAGCAGTTCTTC. The encoded protein is CASSYWSRSDNEQFF.

This clonotype was picked up a small number of times. The chain joins TRBV7-2 to TRBJ2-1; 11 nucleotides align to TRBD2. CDR3 length: 14 amino acids. Trimming took 2 bases from V and 9 from J; bases not matched to a gene: 3. The germline CDR1 and CDR2 sequences are SGHTA and FQGNSA. CDR3 nucleotide sequence: TGTGCCAGCAGCTTACTAGCGGGAGGTTTTGAGCAGTTCTTC. Protein product: CASSLLAGGFEQFF.

In this sample, this clonotype turned up many times. The rearrangement links TRBV5-1 to TRBJ2-2, with D possibly TRBD2 on 5 matching bases. From germline, CDR1 is SGHRS and CDR2 YFSETQ. V was pared by 5 bases and J by 3 bases, with 11 bases between. This CDR3 has 14 amino acids. For the CDR3, the DNA is TGCGCCAGCAGAAGGGAGTCGGACACCGGGGAGCTGTTTTTT. It translates to CASRRESDTGELFF.

The chain joins TRBV5-1 to TRBJ2-3, with 10 bases matching TRBD1. In germline, CDR1 is SGHRS, CDR2 YFSETQ. The ends lost 4 bases at V and 4 bases at J; junction bases unmatched: 6. The length of the CDR3 is 15 residues. The CDR3 loop reads CASSRGQGVADTQYF. CDR3 DNA: TGCGCCAGCAGCAGAGGACAGGGGGTGGCAGATACGCAGTATTTT.

Points on this clonotype: An end of the junction does not agree with germline; a read error may underlie this. The rearrangement uses TRBV11-3 and TRBJ2-1, with D perhaps matching TRBD1 (6 bases). Germline V gives CDR1 SGHNT, CDR2 YENEEA. The CDR3 loop spans 12 amino acids. This chain's CDR3 is CASSLDRDTMFF. CDR3 bases: TGTGCCAGCAGCCTAGACCGGGACACTATGTTCTTC.

CDR3 DNA: TGCGCCAGCAGCCAAGAAAGGGGACTAGCGGCGACCTACGAGCAGTACTTC. Translation gives CASSQERGLAATYEQYF. V and J are TRBV4-1 and TRBJ2-7; TRBD2 matches 11 bases. Looked up from germline, CDR1 is MGHRA and CDR2 is YSYEKL. Trimming cost V 0 bases and J 2 bases; bases outside gene matches: 6. The CDR3 contains 17 residues.

The chain links TRBV20-1 to TRBJ2-1; 8 bases are a match to TRBD1. CDR1 and CDR2 from the germline V gene are DFQATT and SNEGSKA (reference sequence). V dropped 3 bases and J dropped 4; count of bases not matched to a gene: 8. The CDR3 covers 15 residues. The CDR3 here is CSASSRDRGYNEQFF. The DNA for the CDR3 is TGCAGTGCTAGTTCTCGTGACAGGGGATACAATGAGCAGTTCTTC.

This clonotype was recorded many times. J is TRBJ1-1 and V is TRBV28, with D uncertain. V shed 2 bases and J shed 7 bases, with 8 bases lying between them. The CDR3 contains 12 residues. The germline gives CDR1 MDHEN, CDR2 SYDVKM. CDR3 DNA sequence: TGTGCCAGCAGTTTACTCGGATTTGAAGCTTTCTTT. Translated: CASSLLGFEAFF.

The CDR3, as DNA: TGTGCCAGCAGCCCAGATCGAAACACCATATATTTT. This translates into CASSPDRNTIYF. V is TRBV11-3 and J is TRBJ1-3; D is ambiguous. Trimming took 5 bases from V and 5 from J, leaving 7 bases between them. Looked up from germline, CDR1 is SGHNT and CDR2 is YENEEA. The CDR3 spans 12 residues.

This clonotype came up a few times. The chain is built from TRBV19 and TRBJ2-7, with D unresolved. Per the germline V gene, CDR1 is LNHDA and CDR2 is SQIVND (reference sequence). Trimming cost V 0 bases and J 2 bases, with 11 bases left between them. The CDR3 consists of 15 residues. The CDR3: CASSIDWQIPYEQYF. For the CDR3, the DNA is TGTGCCAGTAGTATAGATTGGCAGATCCCCTACGAGCAGTACTTC.

This clonotype appeared a few times. The CDR3 nucleotides are TGTGCCAGCAATAAGCGGGAGGGCAGGGCAGATACGCAGTATTTT. It encodes CASNKREGRADTQYF. The V gene is TRBV12-3 or TRBV12-4, the J gene TRBJ2-3; 10 positions match TRBD2. CDR3 size: 15 residues. The V gene end was trimmed by 7 bases and the J gene end by 4 bases; junction bases not matched to a gene: 8.

This clonotype was observed a few times. This chain joins TRBV18 and TRBJ2-5; the match to TRBD1 covers 7 bases. The germline V gene encodes CDR1 KGHSH and CDR2 LQKENI. This CDR3 region has 14 residues. The V gene end was trimmed by 5 bases and the J gene end by 0 bases; junction bases not matched to a gene: 3. The CDR3 DNA is TGTGCCAGCTCATCGACAGGGTACCAAGAGACCCAGTACTTC. Protein product: CASSSTGYQETQYF.

V is TRBV21-1 and J is TRBJ2-1; TRBD1, the D gene given by the table, was not confirmed from the DNA. TRBV21-1 has pseudogene status. The CDR3 runs to 17 residues. CDR3 protein: CASSKEGRGSSYNEQFF. The CDR3 region has the DNA TGTGCCAGCAGCAAAGAAGGACGGGGTAGCTCCTACAATGAGCAGTTCTTC.

This clonotype has at least ten counts. The chain joins TRBV20-1 to TRBJ2-5, with D hard to call. The V gene lost 4 bases and the J gene lost 0 bases, with 9 bases spanning the gap. There are 13 residues in the CDR3. Germline loops: CDR1 DFQATT, CDR2 SNEGSKA (reference sequence). This CDR3 reads CSAKRANQETQYF. Here the CDR3 DNA reads TGCAGTGCTAAGAGAGCAAACCAAGAGACCCAGTACTTC.

The chain combines TRBV5-1 with TRBJ2-1; TRBD2 matches 8 bases. CDR1 and CDR2 from the germline V gene are SGHRS and YFSETQ. The CDR3 spans 15 residues. With V trimmed by 5 bases and J by 7 bases, 11 bases remained unmatched. CDR3 coding DNA: TGCGCCAGCAGTCGAATAGCGGGACCACGGAATGAGCAGTTCTTC. It codes for CASSRIAGPRNEQFF.

This clonotype has a count of ten or more. The chain employs TRBV7-2 and TRBJ2-2; D is perhaps TRBD2 (5 bases). Germline CDR1 is SGHTA and CDR2 is FQGNSA. With 8 bases removed from V and 0 bases from J, the gap between germline ends came to 13 bases. This CDR3 is 15 amino acids long. The CDR3 loop is CASPLSSTNTGELFF. The CDR3 bases are TGTGCCAGCCCCCTCTCTAGCACGAACACCGGGGAGCTGTTTTTT.

This clonotype has a count of ten or more. The J gene is TRBJ2-1, the V gene TRBV6-2 or TRBV6-3, with TRBD1 as a possible D gene (6 bases). The CDR3 loop spans 15 amino acids. The V and J ends lost 2 bases and 4 bases respectively, with 12 bases between them. Germline CDR1 MNHEY, CDR2 SVGEGT. CDR3 protein: CASSYPDRNYNEQFF. In nucleotides, the CDR3 is TGTGCCAGCAGTTACCCCGACAGGAATTACAATGAGCAGTTCTTC.

This clonotype came up a few times. The chain is built from TRBV29-1 and TRBJ1-2; D uncertain. In germline, CDR1 is SQVTM, CDR2 ANQGSEA. The CDR3 runs to 13 residues. V lost 7 bases and J lost 7, with 19 bases in between. As DNA, the CDR3 is TGCAGCGCCGAAGCGTCGGGTTGGGCTGGCTACACCTTC. Residues: CSAEASGWAGYTF. Filled out from reference TRBV29-1 and TRBJ1-2, the complete variable domain reads SAVISQKPSRDICQRGTSLTIQCQVDSQVTMMFWYRQQPGQSLTLIATANQGSEATYESGFVIDKFPISRPNLTFSTLTVSNMSPEDSSIYLCSAEASGWAGYTFGSGTRLTVV.

This chain links TRBV12-3 or TRBV12-4 with TRBJ2-5; 10 bases are a match to TRBD1. The CDR3 loop spans 14 amino acids. Unmatched junction bases numbered 2, after V lost 3 bases and J lost 4 bases. Here the CDR3 reads CASSLTGGGETQYF. The CDR3 coding sequence is TGTGCCAGCAGTTTGACAGGGGGCGGAGAGACCCAGTACTTC.

J is TRBJ2-3 and V is TRBV19; D unresolved. V was clipped by 6 bases and J by 2 bases, with 9 bases between them. This CDR3 is 13 amino acids long. CDR1 and CDR2 from the germline V gene are LNHDA and SQIVND (reference sequence). The CDR3 coding sequence is TGTGCCAGTAGCCATGGACCCACAGATACGCAGTATTTT. Protein: CASSHGPTDTQYF. Full variable domain (rest looked up from reference TRBV19 and TRBJ2-3): DGGITQSPKYLFRKEGQNVTLSCEQNLNHDAMYWYRQDPGQGLRLIYYSQIVNDFQKGDIAEGYSVSREKKESFPLTVTSAQKNPTAFYLCASSHGPTDTQYFGPGTRLTVL.

This clonotype appeared a few times. The chain combines TRBV7-9 with TRBJ2-3; D gene uncertain. Germline assignment: CDR1 SEHNR and CDR2 FQNEAQ (reference sequence). The CDR3 is 14 residues long. The V end was cut by 1 base, the J end by 2 bases, with 7 bases between. The CDR3 DNA follows: TGTGCCAGCAGCTTAGTCAGCGACACAGATACGCAGTATTTT. Residues: CASSLVSDTDTQYF.

The genes are TRBV20-1 and TRBJ2-3; 8 nucleotides line up with TRBD2. The CDR3 length is 15 residues. Germline V gene sequence: CDR1 DFQATT, CDR2 SNEGSKA (reference sequence). Trimming cost V 3 bases and J 5 bases; bases outside gene matches: 10. The CDR3: CSARRPAGAGDTQYF. The CDR3 DNA reads TGCAGTGCTAGGCGCCCAGCGGGAGCCGGAGATACGCAGTATTTT.

A few counts support this clonotype. The V gene is TRBV20-1, the J gene TRBJ2-3, with TRBD2 identical over 11 bases. This CDR3 is 16 amino acids long. The junction had 3 bases not matched to a gene; V was cut back by 0 bases and J by 1 base. Germline CDR1 is DFQATT and CDR2 is SNEGSKA (reference sequence). CDR3 sequence (DNA): TGCAGTGCTAGAGATTGGGGACTAGCGGGCACAGATACGCAGTATTTT. Translating it yields CSARDWGLAGTDTQYF.

This chain joins TRBV6-2 or TRBV6-3 and TRBJ2-5; TRBD2 agrees at 11 bases. This CDR3 is 14 amino acids long. Unmatched junction bases numbered 7, after V lost 8 bases and J lost 5 bases. The germline gives CDR1 MNHEY, CDR2 SVGEGT. The CDR3 nucleotides are TGTGCCAGCGGACTAGCGGGCCTTGGGGAGACCCAGTACTTC. Its translation: CASGLAGLGETQYF.